The rows below give T cell receptor beta chains drawn from one sample of a study of vaccination effects on CD4 cells after COVID-19. Libraries were prepared by immunoSEQ multiplex PCR; TCRdb keeps only in-frame clonotypes and omits some of them. The table records about 45,000 clones, more than 60% of them present only once. These receptors' antigens are unknown. Sequencing used CD4+ T cells from PBMCs cultured with a peptide pool, obtained before COVID-19 vaccination. These receptors were collected from a human donor who had a prior SARS-CoV-2 infection. CDR3s include the opening cysteine and the closing phenylalanine or tryptophan. The order of the fields is D gene, V gene, CDR3 protein. A D gene is named only where the DNA matches it firmly.

D gene: -
V gene: TRBV14
CDR3 protein: CASSQARGARTTDTQYF

D gene: TRBD1
V gene: TRBV3-1/TRBV3-2
CDR3 protein: CASSQVVQGADGYTF

D gene: TRBD1
V gene: TRBV7-9
CDR3 protein: CAAGQGMNTEAFF

D gene: -
V gene: TRBV11-2
CDR3 protein: CASSLDLQNKNIQYF

D gene: TRBD2
V gene: TRBV12-5
CDR3 protein: CASARTSGSLGEQFF

D gene: -
V gene: TRBV7-8
CDR3 protein: CASSLGATRNTEAFF

D gene: -
V gene: TRBV7-8
CDR3 protein: CASSLIGGTYNEQFF

D gene: -
V gene: TRBV2
CDR3 protein: CASSEARGNTIYF

D gene: -
V gene: TRBV6-5
CDR3 protein: CASSPFPDQPQHF

D gene: -
V gene: TRBV10-3
CDR3 protein: CAISESWGSETQYF

D gene: -
V gene: TRBV6-6
CDR3 protein: CASRTGHYEQYF

D gene: TRBD2
V gene: TRBV7-9
CDR3 protein: CASSSVAGGATDTQYF

D gene: TRBD2
V gene: TRBV12-5
CDR3 protein: CASGLVRIGGYNEQFF

D gene: -
V gene: TRBV7-8
CDR3 protein: CASSWAGPTNTEAFF

D gene: -
V gene: TRBV28
CDR3 protein: CASMEPPSSYNEQFF

D gene: -
V gene: TRBV9
CDR3 protein: CASSPTGTYYNEQYF

D gene: TRBD1
V gene: TRBV5-1
CDR3 protein: CASSPGTGDNSPLHF

D gene: -
V gene: TRBV18
CDR3 protein: CASSSAQGGYNEQFF

D gene: -
V gene: TRBV5-8
CDR3 protein: CASSVGTEYGYTF

D gene: TRBD2
V gene: TRBV4-2
CDR3 protein: CASSHPLAGGTDTQYF

D gene: -
V gene: TRBV21-1
CDR3 protein: CASSTKETGLYTATNEKLFF

D gene: -
V gene: TRBV4-1
CDR3 protein: CASSQGQISYNEQFF

D gene: TRBD1
V gene: TRBV7-8
CDR3 protein: CASSPIVRDRVWIQYF

D gene: TRBD1
V gene: TRBV3-1/TRBV3-2
CDR3 protein: CASSQEWDRGQQETQYF

D gene: -
V gene: TRBV6-6
CDR3 protein: CASRDGGLPEAFF

D gene: -
V gene: TRBV21-1
CDR3 protein: CASSPDLTLDRVGCEQYF

D gene: -
V gene: TRBV11-2
CDR3 protein: CASSLQSAAAGELFF

D gene: TRBD2
V gene: TRBV28
CDR3 protein: CASSALAGGYNEQFF

D gene: -
V gene: TRBV6-5
CDR3 protein: CASSRQLTDTQYF